Each of the 18 T cell receptor beta chains below was sequenced from the same sample in a study of early T cells in non-severe SARS-CoV-2 infection. TCRdb independently ran MiXCR on the 5' RACE reads; one entry per CDR3 protein. The sample consists of nearly 45,000 distinct CDR3 sequences, 11% of them appearing once. The sequenced material came from whole blood. The receptors derive from an adult who was a healthcare worker with PCR-confirmed SARS-CoV-2 infection or an uninfected control (not recorded which).

V usage is TRBV13 and J usage is TRBJ2-7; possible D gene TRBD1, 6 bases. Between the trimmed V and J ends, which lost 5 bases and 2 bases, there was a span of 19 bases. Germline V CDR1 and CDR2: PRHDT, FYEKMQ (reference sequence). This CDR3 has 16 amino acids. CDR3 loop: CASSGAGTHFAYEQYF. As DNA, the CDR3 is TGTGCCAGCAGCGGGGCCGGGACACACTTCGCCTACGAGCAGTACTTC.

This clonotype has only a few counts. The chain joins TRBV19 to TRBJ1-5, with D perhaps TRBD1 (6 bases). This CDR3 spans 16 amino acids. In germline, CDR1 is LNHDA, CDR2 SQIVND (reference sequence). V lost 5 bases, J lost 6 bases, and 20 bases lay in between. The CDR3 DNA reads as TGTGCCAGTAGTGGGGGACACGGGGAACGGAGTCAGCCCCAGCATTTT. Translated, it gives CASSGGHGERSQPQHF.

The chain joins TRBV5-1 to TRBJ1-1, with D hard to call. The V gene's germline CDR1 is SGHRS and CDR2 YFSETQ. The CDR3 consists of 13 residues. Deletions cut 2 bases from V and 3 bases from J, with 8 bases between. The CDR3 loop reads CASSLGRDTEAFF. CDR3 nucleotide sequence: TGCGCCAGCAGCTTAGGGAGGGACACTGAAGCTTTCTTT.

A few counts support this clonotype. V and J are TRBV4-3 and TRBJ1-1; no reliable D call. Germline V gene sequence: CDR1 LGHNA, CDR2 YSLEER. Trimming stripped 2 bases from V and 4 bases from J, with 8 bases between. The CDR3 has 13 amino acids. The CDR3 reads CASSQRRGTEAFF. The CDR3 DNA follows: TGCGCCAGCAGCCAACGACGGGGCACTGAAGCTTTCTTT.

This clonotype was observed a handful of times. The gene calls are TRBV7-8 and TRBJ1-2; D is possibly TRBD1 (6 bases). The length of the CDR3 is 13 residues. Germline CDR1 is SGHVS and CDR2 is FQNEAQ. The V end lost 5 bases, the J end lost 4 bases, and 11 bases lay between the germline ends. CDR3 nucleotide sequence: TGTGCCAGCAGCCCGGACAGACTCTATGGCTACACCTTC. Protein sequence: CASSPDRLYGYTF. Full variable domain (rest looked up from reference TRBV7-8 and TRBJ1-2): GAGVSQSPRYKVAKRGQDVALRCDPISGHVSLFWYQQALGQGPEFLTYFQNEAQLDKSGLPSDRFFAERPEGSVSTLKIQRTQQEDSAVYLCASSPDRLYGYTFGSGTRLTVV.

This clonotype was counted many times. The V gene is TRBV11-2, the J gene TRBJ1-2; maybe TRBD1 (5 bases). CDR3 size: 12 residues. V lost 4 bases, J lost 4 bases, and 7 bases lay in between. Germline lookup yields CDR1 SGHAT and CDR2 FQNNGV. Here the CDR3 reads CASSSGSYGYTF. As DNA, the CDR3 is TGTGCCAGCAGCTCAGGGAGCTATGGCTACACCTTC.

The chain links TRBV7-9 to TRBJ2-3; 7 bases fit TRBD1. The germline gives CDR1 SEHNR, CDR2 FQNEAQ (reference sequence). V trimming: 6 bases; J trimming: 5 bases; junction bases outside the gene matches: 8. CDR3 length equals 14 residues. The DNA for the CDR3 is TGTGCCAGCAGTCCCGCGACAGGGAAAGATACGCAGTATTTT. Amino acids: CASSPATGKDTQYF.

This rearrangement joins TRBV9 to TRBJ1-1; D remains unclear. The germline V gene encodes CDR1 SGDLS and CDR2 YYNGEE. This CDR3 has 13 amino acids. With 1 base removed from V and 0 bases from J, the gap between germline ends came to 4 bases. The CDR3 here is CASSVRLNTEAFF. The CDR3 nucleotides read TGTGCCAGCAGCGTAAGGCTGAACACTGAAGCTTTCTTT.

This clonotype was counted many times. V and J are TRBV4-3 and TRBJ2-3; D could derive from TRBD1 or TRBD2 (5 bases each). This CDR3 is built from 16 residues. Germline values: CDR1 LGHNA, CDR2 YSLEER. Trimming removed 0 bases at V and 1 base at J, with 11 bases between. The CDR3 loop is CASSQDLGDRTDTQYF. The CDR3 coding sequence is TGCGCCAGCAGCCAAGATTTGGGGGACCGCACAGATACGCAGTATTTT.

The chain joins TRBV7-8 to TRBJ1-1, with 12 bases lining up with TRBD1. The CDR3 has 15 residues. With V trimmed by 0 bases and J by 6 bases, 2 bases remained unmatched. CDR1 and CDR2 from the germline V gene are SGHVS and FQNEAQ. The DNA of the CDR3 is TGTGCCAGCAGCTTAGCGGGACAGGGGGCATCTGAAGCTTTCTTT. Encoded protein: CASSLAGQGASEAFF.

This clonotype was counted ten times or more. J is TRBJ2-7 and V is TRBV29-1; 8 positions match TRBD2. V was pared by 5 bases and J by 5 bases, with 8 bases of the junction left unmatched. This CDR3 is 13 amino acids long. Germline CDR1 and CDR2: SQVTM and ANQGSEA. The CDR3 spells CSVPAGGGDEQYF. CDR3 sequence (DNA): TGCAGCGTTCCGGCGGGAGGAGGCGACGAGCAGTACTTC.

V and J are TRBV5-1 and TRBJ1-2; D is uncertain. The CDR3 is 13 amino acids. Germline CDR1 is SGHRS and CDR2 is YFSETQ. The ends were cut back, 2 bases at V and 2 bases at J, with 7 bases in the middle. CDR3 amino acids: CASSFDNNYGYTF. CDR3 DNA sequence: TGCGCCAGCAGCTTTGACAACAACTATGGCTACACCTTC.

In this sample, this clonotype turned up a few times. The chain combines TRBV5-6 with TRBJ1-2; D gene uncertain. The CDR3 extends over 13 amino acids. Germline-derived CDR1 and CDR2 are SGHDT and YYEEEE. Trimming removed 3 bases at V and 5 bases at J, with 11 bases between. CDR3 DNA: TGTGCCAGCAGCTACGAGGAAGCGTATGGCTACACCTTC. Protein sequence: CASSYEEAYGYTF.

This clonotype was observed at least ten times. V is TRBV29-1 and J is TRBJ1-1; D gene ambiguous. The CDR3 contains 17 residues. CDR1 is SQVTM, CDR2 ANQGSEA, per germline. V was shortened by 0 bases and J by 2 bases, with 19 bases between the two germline ends. CDR3 sequence: CSVEEERGGGRNTEAFF. The CDR3 nucleotides read TGCAGCGTTGAAGAGGAGAGAGGCGGTGGGCGAAACACTGAAGCTTTCTTT. Variable domain in full (rest from reference TRBV29-1 and TRBJ1-1): SAVISQKPSRDICQRGTSLTIQCQVDSQVTMMFWYRQQPGQSLTLIATANQGSEATYESGFVIDKFPISRPNLTFSTLTVSNMSPEDSSIYLCSVEEERGGGRNTEAFFGQGTRLTVV.

There are many counts of this clonotype. The gene calls are TRBV9 and TRBJ2-2; D may match TRBD1 or TRBD2 (5 bases each). The CDR3 spans 13 residues. Trimming removed 5 bases at V and 6 bases at J, with 11 bases between. Germline V gene sequence: CDR1 SGDLS, CDR2 YYNGEE. CDR3 sequence: CASRGERSGELFF. In DNA form, the CDR3 reads TGTGCCAGCAGGGGGGAGAGGTCCGGGGAGCTGTTTTTT.

The chain couples TRBV7-9 to TRBJ1-4; D unresolved. Germline V gene data show CDR1 as SEHNR and CDR2 as FQNEAQ (reference sequence). V lost 3 bases and J lost 4, with 15 bases in between. The CDR3 extends over 16 amino acids. The CDR3 here is CASSLAIGFRNEKLFF. In DNA, the CDR3 is TGTGCCAGCAGCTTGGCGATTGGATTCCGTAATGAAAAACTGTTTTTT. The full variable domain, in which reference TRBV7-9 and TRBJ1-4 provide the parts outside the CDR3, is DTGVSQNPRHKITKRGQNVTFRCDPISEHNRLYWYRQTLGQGPEFLTYFQNEAQLEKSRLLSDRFSAERPKGSFSTLEIQRTEQGDSAMYLCASSLAIGFRNEKLFFGSGTQLSVL.

This clonotype was counted ten times or more. The rearrangement joins TRBV2 to TRBJ2-7; 10 nucleotides match TRBD1. Germline trimming cut 10 bases from V and 0 bases from J; bases unmatched to any gene: 6. The CDR3 has 14 amino acids. Germline V lookup: CDR1 SNHLY, CDR2 FYNNEI. This CDR3 reads CAISGQGSSYEQYF. CDR3 coding DNA: TGTGCCATCTCGGGACAGGGGAGCTCCTACGAGCAGTACTTC.

This clonotype has a count of ten or more. J is TRBJ1-5 and V is TRBV12-3 or TRBV12-4; D gene unclear. This CDR3 has 16 residues. V shed 5 bases and J shed 3 bases, with 17 bases lying between them. The CDR3 loop reads CASSDREPEDNQPQHF. The CDR3, as DNA: TGTGCCAGCAGTGACCGGGAACCGGAGGACAATCAGCCCCAGCATTTT.